This TCR beta chain was sequenced in a study of blood T cell repertoires in COVID-19. On the study more broadly: Samples came from the United States, Italy and Spain, spanning acute and convalescent COVID-19. The cDNA or gDNA used as material had been derived from T cells, B-cell-depleted T cells, or PBMCs.

The table lists this clone with a few counts. This CDR3 is 14 amino acids long. V lost 2 bases, J lost 7 bases, and 15 bases lay in between. The germline V gene encodes CDR1 SGHTA and CDR2 FQGNSA. In the study's own analysis: Reference gene primer amplification gave nucleated cell count estimates. Only in-frame clones appear in the TCRdb table, and some are missing; sequencing was by immunoSEQ multiplex PCR. V and J calls and clone size come straight from that table; D and trimming were deduced from the DNA. The sample shows roughly 100,000 clones, around 87% of them seen only once. The sequenced sample was peripheral blood. The receptor was isolated from a human donor in a cohort sampled during active COVID-19. The chain couples TRBV7-2 to TRBJ2-7; D is uncertain. CDR3 sequence reads: CASSLQDGAWEQYF. CDR3 bases: TGTGCCAGCAGCTTACAAGACGGAGCATGGGAGCAGTACTTC.